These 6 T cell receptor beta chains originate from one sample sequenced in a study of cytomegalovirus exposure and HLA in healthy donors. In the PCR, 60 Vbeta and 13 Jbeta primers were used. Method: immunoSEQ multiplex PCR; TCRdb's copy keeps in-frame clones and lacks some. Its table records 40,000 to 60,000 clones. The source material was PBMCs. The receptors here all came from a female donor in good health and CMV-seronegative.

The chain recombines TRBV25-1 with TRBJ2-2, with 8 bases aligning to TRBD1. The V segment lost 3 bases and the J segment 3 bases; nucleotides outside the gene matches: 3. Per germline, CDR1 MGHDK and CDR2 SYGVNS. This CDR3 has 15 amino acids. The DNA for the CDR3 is TGTGCCAGCAGTGAGACAGGGGTCTACACCGGGGAGCTGTTTTTT. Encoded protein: CASSETGVYTGELFF.

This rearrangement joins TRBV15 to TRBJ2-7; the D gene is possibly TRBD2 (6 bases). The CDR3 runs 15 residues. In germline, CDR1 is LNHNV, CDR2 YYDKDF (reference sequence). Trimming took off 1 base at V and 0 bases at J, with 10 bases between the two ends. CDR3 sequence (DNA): TGTGCCACCAGCAGAGCCAGCGGGTCCTCCTACGAGCAGTACTTC. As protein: CATSRASGSSYEQYF.

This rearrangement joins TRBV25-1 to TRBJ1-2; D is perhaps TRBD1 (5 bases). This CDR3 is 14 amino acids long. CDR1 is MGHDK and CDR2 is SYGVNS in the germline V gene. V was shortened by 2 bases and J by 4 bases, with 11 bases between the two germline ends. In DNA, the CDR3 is TGTGCCAGCAGTGAAGCGGGGCTGGCCTATGGCTACACCTTC. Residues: CASSEAGLAYGYTF.

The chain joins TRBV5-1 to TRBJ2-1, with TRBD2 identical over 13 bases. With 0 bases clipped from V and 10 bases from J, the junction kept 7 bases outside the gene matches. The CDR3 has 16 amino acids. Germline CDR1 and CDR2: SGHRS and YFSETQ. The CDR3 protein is CASSLELAGGPNEQFF. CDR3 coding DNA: TGCGCCAGCAGCTTGGAACTAGCGGGGGGGCCTAACGAGCAGTTCTTC.

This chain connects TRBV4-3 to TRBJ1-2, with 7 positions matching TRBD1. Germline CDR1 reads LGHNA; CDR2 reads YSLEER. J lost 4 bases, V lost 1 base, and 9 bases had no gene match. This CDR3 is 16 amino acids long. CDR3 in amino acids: CASSQVGGQRTYGYTF. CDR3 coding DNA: TGCGCCAGCAGCCAAGTCGGGGGACAGCGAACCTATGGCTACACCTTC.

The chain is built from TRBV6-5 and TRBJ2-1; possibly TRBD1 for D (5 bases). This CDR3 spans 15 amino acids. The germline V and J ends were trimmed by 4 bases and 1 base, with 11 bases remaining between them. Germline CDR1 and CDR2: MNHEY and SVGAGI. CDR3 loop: CASSFVGASYNEQFF. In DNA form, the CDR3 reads TGTGCCAGCAGTTTCGTTGGGGCTTCCTACAATGAGCAGTTCTTC.